The sequence of this T cell receptor (beta chain) was determined in a study of control samples from healthy donors and cancer patients. J gave up 2 bases and V 4 bases, and 2 bases lay outside the gene matches. CDR1 and CDR2 (germline): MDHEN, SYDVKM. The CDR3 runs 14 residues. Clones were read by immunoSEQ multiplex PCR, and TCRdb kept only the in-frame ones, dropping some. This table has 100,000 to 150,000 clones, under 90% appearing once. This clone is a singleton in its sample. This sequence originates from a man between 50 and 59 years old with head and neck cancer. The V gene is TRBV28, the J gene TRBJ1-5; 7 bases align to TRBD1. The specimen sequenced was PBMCs. CDR3 loop: CASSSGTGNQPQHF. CDR3 DNA sequence: TGTGCCAGCAGTTCAGGGACAGGCAATCAGCCCCAGCATTTT.